The 3 T cell receptor beta chains below were found in one sample sequenced in a study of blood T cell repertoires in COVID-19. Assay: immunoSEQ multiplex PCR; the TCRdb copy retains only in-frame clones and omits some. The sample contains 300,000 to 350,000 clones, roughly 89% of which appear only once. The sequenced material came from PBMCs or T cells enriched from blood (not recorded which). Source of these receptors: a woman in her 30s who had recovered from COVID-19.

The gene calls are TRBV4-3 and TRBJ2-7; 7 positions match TRBD2. CDR3 length: 15 residues. Germline assignment: CDR1 LGHNA and CDR2 YSLEER. The J segment lost 6 bases and the V segment lost 1 base, leaving 9 bases of the junction unmatched. The CDR3 DNA reads as TGCGCCAGCAGCCAAGTTTCTAGCGGACCGGCCGAGCAGTACTTC. It codes for CASSQVSSGPAEQYF.

This clone has a single count. The rearrangement links TRBV19 to TRBJ2-1, with D tentatively TRBD2 (5 bases). The V gene lost 6 bases and the J gene lost 5 bases, with 11 bases spanning the gap. The germline V gene encodes CDR1 LNHDA and CDR2 SQIVND (reference sequence). This CDR3 contains 13 residues. The CDR3 nucleotides are TGTGCCAGTAGCCCCGGACTCCACAATGAGCAGTTCTTC. Translated: CASSPGLHNEQFF.

The V and J genes are TRBV5-6 and TRBJ1-4; possible D gene TRBD1, 6 bases. CDR1 and CDR2 (germline): SGHDT, YYEEEE. CDR3 length: 16 residues. V was cut by 1 base and J by 4 bases, with 14 bases left in between. CDR3 residues: CASSLWAGASNEKLFF. The CDR3 DNA is TGTGCCAGCAGCTTGTGGGCAGGGGCTAGTAATGAAAAACTGTTTTTT.